In its sample, the clone carrying this T cell receptor (beta chain) was seen once. The antigen is undetermined. The CDR3 covers 13 residues. Per germline, CDR1 SNHLY and CDR2 FYNNEI. Trimming stripped 5 bases from V and 5 bases from J, with 12 bases between. This sample is part of a study of Ad26.COV2.S vaccination and SARS-CoV-2 variants. Overall study context: Ad26.COV2.S shots went into the muscle once or twice, 56 days apart. Study results and caveats: Assessments of TCR breadth and depth may have underestimated the total T cell responses. Researchers reported similar non-spike TCR breadth in vaccine and placebo recipients. Marked by substantial breadth, spike-specific CD8+ and CD4+ T cell responses were reportedly seen after vaccination.

Treatment described: around 19 received Ad26.COV2.S at low or high dose, single or two shots; 5 received placebo; per-sample allocation not given. It was on day 63 after the first vaccine or placebo injection that samples were taken. Assay: immunoSEQ multiplex PCR; the TCRdb copy retains only in-frame clones and omits some. This table holds approximately 250,000 clones, approximately 90% found once. This TCR was recovered from a person aged 18 to 59 who received the Ad26.COV2.S COVID-19 vaccine or a placebo. J is TRBJ2-5 and V is TRBV2, with a tentative D call TRBD2 (5 bases). The sequencing here drew on peripheral blood, taken in a trial of Ad26.COV2.S vaccine versus placebo. This chain's CDR3 is CASSPRAGETQYF. The CDR3 DNA reads TGTGCCAGCAGTCCGCGGGCTGGGGAGACCCAGTACTTC. The complete variable domain, with remaining parts taken from reference TRBV2 and TRBJ2-5, reads EPEVTQTPSHQVTQMGQEVILRCVPISNHLYFYWYRQILGQKVEFLVSFYNNEISEKSEIFDDQFSVERPDGSNFTLKIRSTKLEDSAMYFCASSPRAGETQYFGPGTRLLVL.